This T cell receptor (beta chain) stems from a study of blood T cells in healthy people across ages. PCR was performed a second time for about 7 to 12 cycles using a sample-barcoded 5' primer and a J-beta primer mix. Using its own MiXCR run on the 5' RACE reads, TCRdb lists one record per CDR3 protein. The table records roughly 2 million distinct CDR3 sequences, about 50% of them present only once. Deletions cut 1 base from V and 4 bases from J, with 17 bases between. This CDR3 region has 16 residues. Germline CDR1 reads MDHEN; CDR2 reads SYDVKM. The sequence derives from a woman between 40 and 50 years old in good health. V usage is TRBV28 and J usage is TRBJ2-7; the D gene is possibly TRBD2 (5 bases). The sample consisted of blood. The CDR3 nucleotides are TGTGCCAGCAGTTTATATGGAGGTGGATCGATTTACGAGCAGTACTTC. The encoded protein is CASSLYGGGSIYEQYF.